One T cell receptor beta chain is described in this entry. Its specificity is unknown. This sample is part of a study of graft-versus-host responses after intestinal transplantation. Across the whole study: All recipients got anti-thymocyte globulin induction, then tacrolimus and steroids for roughly three years. Whole-study results and caveats: Early after transplant, HvG declines were associated with peak levels of circulating GvH clones. GvH clones appeared in recipient marrow, some first in ileum or blood.

Repertoires were generated with immunoSEQ multiplex PCR, while TCRdb's copy carries only in-frame clones and drops some. The sample lists 23,000 or so clones; 90% were seen once. CDR3 length: 15 residues. CDR1 is LGHNA, CDR2 YSLEER, per germline. With 1 base clipped from V and 7 bases from J, the junction kept 5 bases outside the gene matches. V is TRBV4-3 and J is TRBJ1-5; 9 bases align to TRBD1. The sequenced sample was PBMCs, obtained approximately 38 days after intestinal transplant. The receptor's source is a human patient who received an intestinal transplant, so some T cells may come from the graft donor. CDR3 protein: CASSQGEGQGQPQHF. The CDR3 DNA reads as TGCGCCAGCAGCCAAGGCGAGGGACAGGGACAGCCCCAGCATTTT.